This T cell receptor (beta chain) was sequenced in a study of T cells in localized non-small cell lung cancer. Overall study results and limits: Among blood samples, higher T cell density accompanied longer overall survival. The highest T cell clonality was in uninvolved adjacent lung, above tumor. Turning up in adjacent lung were a median 57 of the top 100 tumor clones. Sequencing was restricted to one tumor region; therefore, heterogeneity remains possible.

A remark on this clone: The antigen is undetermined.

Germline CDR1 is SQVTM and CDR2 is ANQGSEA. The CDR3 extends over 13 amino acids. V was pared by 5 bases and J by 8 bases, with 7 bases of the junction left unmatched. Only in-frame clones appear in the TCRdb table, and some are missing; sequencing was by immunoSEQ multiplex PCR. The sample records roughly 35,000 clones, about 92% being singletons. The gene calls are TRBV29-1 and TRBJ1-2; 11 bases are a match to TRBD1. This sequence was found in a female donor older than 55 with stage I lung adenocarcinoma. The sequenced sample was peripheral blood, obtained before any cancer treatment. CDR3 sequence reads: CSVLGQGARGYTF. The CDR3, as DNA: TGCAGCGTTTTAGGACAGGGGGCGCGCGGCTACACCTTC.